Listed below are T cell receptor beta chains from one sample, sequenced in a study of CD8+ T cells in alopecia areata. Libraries were prepared by immunoSEQ multiplex PCR; TCRdb keeps only in-frame clonotypes and omits some of them. This sample has under 250,000 clones, with around 50% found just once. The specimen was CD8+ T cells sorted from blood. The receptor source for this set is a human donor in good health. Each CDR3 is given with its conserved first and last residue. Fields, in order: clone size, V gene, CDR3 length, D gene, J gene, CDR3 DNA, CDR3 protein. The D gene is left open where the match is weak. Clone size, where shown, is once, few, many, or a class for clones that have expanded.

clone size: many; V gene: TRBV6-4; CDR3 length: 16; D gene: TRBD2; J gene: TRBJ2-3; CDR3 DNA: TGTGCCAGCAGCGAAGGTACTAGCGGGGGCACAGATACGCAGTATTTT; CDR3 protein: CASSEGTSGGTDTQYF
clone size: few; V gene: TRBV29-1; CDR3 length: 12; D gene: NA; J gene: TRBJ2-3; CDR3 DNA: TGCAGCGTTGAAGAGACTTTAGATACGCAGTATTTT; CDR3 protein: CSVEETLDTQYF
clone size: NA; V gene: TRBV7-2; CDR3 length: 13; D gene: NA; J gene: TRBJ2-1; CDR3 DNA: TGTGCCAGCAGCCCCGGGATGGACAATGAGCAGTTCTTC; CDR3 protein: CASSPGMDNEQFF
clone size: few; V gene: TRBV4-1; CDR3 length: 15; D gene: NA; J gene: TRBJ2-2; CDR3 DNA: TGCGCCAGCAGCCAAGTTGACGGGGACACCGGGGAGCTGTTTTTT; CDR3 protein: CASSQVDGDTGELFF
clone size: few; V gene: TRBV12-5; CDR3 length: 12; D gene: NA; J gene: TRBJ1-6; CDR3 DNA: TGTGCTAGTGGTTTGATTAATTCACCCCTCCACTTT; CDR3 protein: CASGLINSPLHF
clone size: NA; V gene: TRBV11-2; CDR3 length: 15; D gene: NA; J gene: TRBJ2-5; CDR3 DNA: TGTGCCAGCAGCTCTTTGACCAGCCAATGGGAGACCCAGTACTTC; CDR3 protein: CASSSLTSQWETQYF
clone size: NA; V gene: TRBV2; CDR3 length: 13; D gene: NA; J gene: TRBJ2-3; CDR3 DNA: TGTGCCAGCCGCAGGGGACTCACAGATACGCAGTATTTT; CDR3 protein: CASRRGLTDTQYF
clone size: NA; V gene: TRBV29-1; CDR3 length: 12; D gene: NA; J gene: TRBJ2-3; CDR3 DNA: TGCCCAAGGGGACGAAGATCAGATACGCAGTATTTT; CDR3 protein: CPRGRRSDTQYF
clone size: few; V gene: TRBV29-1; CDR3 length: 13; D gene: NA; J gene: TRBJ2-7; CDR3 DNA: TGCAGCGTTGTGACAGGAACAACCTACGAGCAGTACTTC; CDR3 protein: CSVVTGTTYEQYF
clone size: NA; V gene: TRBV19; CDR3 length: 14; D gene: TRBD1; J gene: TRBJ1-2; CDR3 DNA: TGTGCCAGTAGTATAGAGACAGGGCGGAATGGCTACACCTTC; CDR3 protein: CASSIETGRNGYTF
clone size: NA; V gene: TRBV10-3; CDR3 length: 13; D gene: NA; J gene: TRBJ1-2; CDR3 DNA: TGTGCCATCAGTGAGTCGAACCCTTCTGGCTACACCTTC; CDR3 protein: CAISESNPSGYTF
clone size: NA; V gene: TRBV6-6; CDR3 length: 15; D gene: NA; J gene: TRBJ1-2; CDR3 DNA: TGTGCCAGCAGTTACTCCGACAGGTCCAACTATGGCTACACCTTC; CDR3 protein: CASSYSDRSNYGYTF
clone size: NA; V gene: TRBV11-2; CDR3 length: 16; D gene: NA; J gene: TRBJ2-1; CDR3 DNA: TGTGCCAGCAGCTTAGATCTGCGGAGCGAAACCAATGAGCAGTTCTTC; CDR3 protein: CASSLDLRSETNEQFF
clone size: few; V gene: TRBV7-9; CDR3 length: 15; D gene: NA; J gene: TRBJ1-1; CDR3 DNA: TGTGCCAGCAGCTTAGAATTGGGAAGGAACACTGAAGCTTTCTTT; CDR3 protein: CASSLELGRNTEAFF
clone size: NA; V gene: TRBV27; CDR3 length: 14; D gene: NA; J gene: TRBJ1-4; CDR3 DNA: TGTGCCAGCAGCTGGACAGAATGGGATGAAAAACTGTTTTTT; CDR3 protein: CASSWTEWDEKLFF
clone size: few; V gene: TRBV2; CDR3 length: 18; D gene: NA; J gene: TRBJ2-3; CDR3 DNA: TGTGCCAGCAGTGAAAGAAGTGCGGTGGGGGGGCCCACAGATACGCAGTATTTT; CDR3 protein: CASSERSAVGGPTDTQYF
clone size: NA; V gene: TRBV30; CDR3 length: 11; D gene: NA; J gene: TRBJ2-7; CDR3 DNA: TGTGCCTGGAGTGGGTCCTACGAGCAGTACTTC; CDR3 protein: CAWSGSYEQYF
clone size: NA; V gene: TRBV7-9; CDR3 length: 13; D gene: NA; J gene: TRBJ2-1; CDR3 DNA: TGTGCCAGCAGCCCCCGACCAGACGATGAGCAGTTCTTC; CDR3 protein: CASSPRPDDEQFF
clone size: NA; V gene: TRBV6-5; CDR3 length: 12; D gene: NA; J gene: TRBJ2-3; CDR3 DNA: TGTGCCAGCAGCCACGAGAGAGATACGCAGTATTTT; CDR3 protein: CASSHERDTQYF
clone size: NA; V gene: TRBV10-3; CDR3 length: 13; D gene: TRBD1; J gene: TRBJ1-4; CDR3 DNA: TGTGCCATCAGTGGACAGGGTGATGAAAAACTGTTTTTT; CDR3 protein: CAISGQGDEKLFF
clone size: few; V gene: TRBV29-1; CDR3 length: 13; D gene: NA; J gene: TRBJ1-2; CDR3 DNA: TGCAGCGTTGAGGGGGGGGCTAACTATGGCTACACCTTC; CDR3 protein: CSVEGGANYGYTF
clone size: NA; V gene: TRBV5-4; CDR3 length: 14; D gene: NA; J gene: TRBJ2-5; CDR3 DNA: TGTGCCAGCAGCTTGGAGGCTAGACCAGAGACCCAGTACTTC; CDR3 protein: CASSLEARPETQYF
clone size: NA; V gene: TRBV5-6; CDR3 length: 14; D gene: TRBD1; J gene: TRBJ1-3; CDR3 DNA: TGTGCCAGCAGCTATGGGACAGCTGGAAACACCATATATTTT; CDR3 protein: CASSYGTAGNTIYF